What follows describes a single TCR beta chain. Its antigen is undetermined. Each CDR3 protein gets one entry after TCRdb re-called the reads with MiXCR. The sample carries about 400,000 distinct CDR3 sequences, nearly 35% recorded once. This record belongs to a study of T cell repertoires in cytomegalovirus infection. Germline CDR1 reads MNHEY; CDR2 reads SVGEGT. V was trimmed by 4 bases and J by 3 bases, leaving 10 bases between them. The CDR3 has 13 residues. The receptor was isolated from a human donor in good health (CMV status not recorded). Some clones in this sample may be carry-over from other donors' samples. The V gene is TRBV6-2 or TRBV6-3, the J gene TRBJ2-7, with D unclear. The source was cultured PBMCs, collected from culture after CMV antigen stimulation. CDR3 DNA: TGTGCCAGCAGTTTCGCTCACGGCTACGAGCAGTACGTC. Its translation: CASSFAHGYEQYV.